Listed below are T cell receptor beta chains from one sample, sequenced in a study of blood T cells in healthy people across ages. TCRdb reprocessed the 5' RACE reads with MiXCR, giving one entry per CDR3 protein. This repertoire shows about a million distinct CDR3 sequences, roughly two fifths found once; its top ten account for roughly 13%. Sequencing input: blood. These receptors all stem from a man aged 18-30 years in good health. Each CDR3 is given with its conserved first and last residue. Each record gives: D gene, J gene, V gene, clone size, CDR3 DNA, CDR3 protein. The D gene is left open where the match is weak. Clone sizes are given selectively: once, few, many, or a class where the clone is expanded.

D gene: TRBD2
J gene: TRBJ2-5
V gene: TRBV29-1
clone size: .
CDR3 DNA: TGCAGCGTTGAAGATCAGCTAGCGGGGGGGTACAATAAGCAGTACTTC
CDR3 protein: CSVEDQLAGGYNKQYF

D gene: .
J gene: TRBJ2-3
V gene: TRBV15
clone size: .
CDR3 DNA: TGTGCCACCAGCAGAGAAGGGCAGCTCGAAAGGACGCAGTATTTT
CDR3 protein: CATSREGQLERTQYF

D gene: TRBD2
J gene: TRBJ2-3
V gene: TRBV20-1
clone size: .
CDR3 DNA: TGCAGTGCTAGCGGGGGGGCCCAAATGGGTACGCAGTATTTT
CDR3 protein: CSASGGAQMGTQYF

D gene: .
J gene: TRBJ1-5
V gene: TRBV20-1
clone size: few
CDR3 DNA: TGCAGTGCTAGAGTTTTCTCCCCAGGGGCTGCTCAGCCCCAGCATTTT
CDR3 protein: CSARVFSPGAAQPQHF

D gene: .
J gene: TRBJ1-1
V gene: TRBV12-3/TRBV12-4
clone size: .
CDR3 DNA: TGTGCCAGCAGTGGCCGAAGAACTGAAGCTTTCTTT
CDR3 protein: CASSGRRTEAFF

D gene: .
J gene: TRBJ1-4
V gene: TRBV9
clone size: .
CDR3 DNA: TGTGCCAGCAGCGCCAACAGGGTCGGTGAAAAACTGTTTTTT
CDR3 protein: CASSANRVGEKLFF

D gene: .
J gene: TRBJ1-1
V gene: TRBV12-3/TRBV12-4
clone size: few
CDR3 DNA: TGTGCCAGCAGCCAATCAGGGGCCTTTGAAGCTTTCTTT
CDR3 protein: CASSQSGAFEAFF

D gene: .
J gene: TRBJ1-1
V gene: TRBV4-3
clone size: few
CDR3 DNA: TGTGCCAGCAGCCAAGATCGGTACACTGAAGCTTTCTTT
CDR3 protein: CASSQDRYTEAFF

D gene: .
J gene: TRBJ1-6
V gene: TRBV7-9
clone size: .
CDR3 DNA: TGTGCCAGCAGCTTAGAAAGGGAACGGGTTTCACCCCTCCACTTT
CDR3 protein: CASSLERERVSPLHF

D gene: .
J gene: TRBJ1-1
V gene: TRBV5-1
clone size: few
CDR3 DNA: TGCGCCAGCAGCCTGTCAAGGGGAGGCGAAGCTTTCTTT
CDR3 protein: CASSLSRGGEAFF

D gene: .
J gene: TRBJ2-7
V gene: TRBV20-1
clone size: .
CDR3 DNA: TGCAGTGCTAGTAAAGAATACAATGAGCAGTACTTC
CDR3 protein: CSASKEYNEQYF

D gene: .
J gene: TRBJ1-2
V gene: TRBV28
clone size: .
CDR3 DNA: TGTGCCAGCAGTGCCGGACGGGAGAACTATGGCTACACCTTC
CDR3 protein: CASSAGRENYGYTF

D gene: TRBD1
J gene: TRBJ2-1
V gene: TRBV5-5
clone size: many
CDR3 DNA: TGTGCCAGCAGCTCTTATGGGACAGCCGCCAATGAGCAGTTCTTC
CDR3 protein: CASSSYGTAANEQFF

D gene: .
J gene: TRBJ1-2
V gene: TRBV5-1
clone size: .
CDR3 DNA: TGCGCCAGCAGCTTGGAGGCACGGGCTAACTATGGCTACACCTTC
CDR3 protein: CASSLEARANYGYTF

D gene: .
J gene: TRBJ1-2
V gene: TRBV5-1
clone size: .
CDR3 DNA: TGCGCCAGCAGCTTGGCTCGATCCGCTAACTATGGCTACACCTTC
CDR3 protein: CASSLARSANYGYTF

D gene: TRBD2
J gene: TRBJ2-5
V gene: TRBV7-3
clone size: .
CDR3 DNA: TGTGCCAGCAGCTTAGGCCGACTAGCGGAACAAGAGACCCAGTACTTC
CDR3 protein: CASSLGRLAEQETQYF

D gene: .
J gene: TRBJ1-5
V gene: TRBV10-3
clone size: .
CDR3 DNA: TGTGCCATCAGTGAGTCGGTTCAGAGTCCAAATCAGCCCCAGCATTTT
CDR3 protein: CAISESVQSPNQPQHF

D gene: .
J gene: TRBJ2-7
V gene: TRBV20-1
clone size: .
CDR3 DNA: TGCAATGCTCTGGCGGAGAGCTCCTACAATGAGCAGTACTTC
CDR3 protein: CNALAESSYNEQYF

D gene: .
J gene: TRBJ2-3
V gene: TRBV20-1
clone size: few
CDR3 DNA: TGCAGTGCTACTAATCACGACCCGGATACGCAGTATTTT
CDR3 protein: CSATNHDPDTQYF

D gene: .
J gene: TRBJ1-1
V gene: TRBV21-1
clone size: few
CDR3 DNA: TGTGCCAGCAGCAAAAGGGGGGGCTTAGACACTGAAGCTTTCTTT
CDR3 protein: CASSKRGGLDTEAFF

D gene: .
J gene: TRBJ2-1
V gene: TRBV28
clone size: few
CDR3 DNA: TGTGCCAGCAGTTTCCCTTTCCCGCAAAATTTCCGTATATCGGGGGAAACCAACAATGAGCAGTTCTTC
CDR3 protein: CASSFPFPQNFRISGETNNEQFF

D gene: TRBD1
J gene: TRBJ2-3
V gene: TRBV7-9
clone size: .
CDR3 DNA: TGTGCCAGCAGCTGGGACAGGGGGTACACAGATACGCAGTATTTT
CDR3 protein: CASSWDRGYTDTQYF

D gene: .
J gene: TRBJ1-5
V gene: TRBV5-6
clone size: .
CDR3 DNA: TGTGCCAGCAGCTTCAGGGATACCCAGCCCCAGCATTTT
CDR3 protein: CASSFRDTQPQHF

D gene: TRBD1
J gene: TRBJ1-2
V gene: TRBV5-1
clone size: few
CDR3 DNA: TGCGCCAGCAGCACGGGACAGTTCTATGGCTACACCTTC
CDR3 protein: CASSTGQFYGYTF

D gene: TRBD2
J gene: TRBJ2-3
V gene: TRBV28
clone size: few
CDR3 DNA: TGTGCCAGCCCCGGGGCTAGCGGGGATCTCACAGATACGCAGTATTTT
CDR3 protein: CASPGASGDLTDTQYF

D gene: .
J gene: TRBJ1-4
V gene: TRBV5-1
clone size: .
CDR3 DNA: TGCGCCAGCAGCCTCGACAGGCTGAGAGCAACTAATGAAAAACTGTTTTTT
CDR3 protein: CASSLDRLRATNEKLFF

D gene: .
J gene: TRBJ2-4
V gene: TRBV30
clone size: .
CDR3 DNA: TGTGCCTGGAGTGTCGGAGAGGCCCAGTACTTC
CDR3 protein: CAWSVGEAQYF

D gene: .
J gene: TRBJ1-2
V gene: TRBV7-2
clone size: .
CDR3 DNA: TGTGCCAGCAGCTTAGAAGCTGCTCCGGGCCTGGGGGGCTACACCTTC
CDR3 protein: CASSLEAAPGLGGYTF

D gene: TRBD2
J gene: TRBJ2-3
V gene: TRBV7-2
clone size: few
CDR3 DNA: TGTGCCAGCAGCTTAGCTCGACTAGCGGACACAGATACGCAGTATTTT
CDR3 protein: CASSLARLADTDTQYF

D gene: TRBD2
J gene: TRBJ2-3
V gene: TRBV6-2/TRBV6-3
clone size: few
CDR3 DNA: TGTGCCAGCAGCCCAAAAGCGGGGAGAAGCACAGATACGCAGTATTTT
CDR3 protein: CASSPKAGRSTDTQYF

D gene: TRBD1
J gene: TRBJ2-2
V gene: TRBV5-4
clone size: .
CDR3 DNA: TGTGCCAGCAGCCCCCCGGGACAGGGGGTAACCGGGGAGCTGTTTTTT
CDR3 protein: CASSPPGQGVTGELFF

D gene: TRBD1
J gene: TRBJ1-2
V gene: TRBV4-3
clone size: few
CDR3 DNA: TGCGCCAGCAGCCTCGGCCCGGACAGGCCTAACTATGGCTACACCTTC
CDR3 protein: CASSLGPDRPNYGYTF

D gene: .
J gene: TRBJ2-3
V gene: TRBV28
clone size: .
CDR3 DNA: TGTGCCAGCAGTTTACCCGCGGGACAGAGCACAGATACGCAGTATTTT
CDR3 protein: CASSLPAGQSTDTQYF

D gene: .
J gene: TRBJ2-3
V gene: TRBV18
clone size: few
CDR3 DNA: TGTGCCAGCTCACGGACCTTCCCCACAGATACGCAGTATTTT
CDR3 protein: CASSRTFPTDTQYF

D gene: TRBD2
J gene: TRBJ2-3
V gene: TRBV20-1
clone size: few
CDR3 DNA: TGCAGTGCTAGAGATACCAGCGGGGGGGAGGCAGATACGCAGTATTTT
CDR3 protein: CSARDTSGGEADTQYF

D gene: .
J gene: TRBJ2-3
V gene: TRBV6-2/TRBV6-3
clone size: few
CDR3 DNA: TGTGCCAGCACGACCCAGGGGCTCCGCACAGATACGCAGTATTTT
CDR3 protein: CASTTQGLRTDTQYF

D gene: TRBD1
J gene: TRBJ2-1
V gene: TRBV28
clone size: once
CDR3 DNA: TGTGCCAGCAGTTTAGGGACAGGGGAAAATCTAAACAATGAGCAGTTCTTC
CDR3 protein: CASSLGTGENLNNEQFF

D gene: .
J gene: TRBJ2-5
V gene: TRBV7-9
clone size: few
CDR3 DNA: TGTGCCAGCAGCTTTAATAACAGGCAAGAGACCCAGTACTTC
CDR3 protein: CASSFNNRQETQYF

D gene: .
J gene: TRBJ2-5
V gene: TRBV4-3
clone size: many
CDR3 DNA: TGCGCCAGCAGCCAAGCAGCAGGGGAAGAGACCCAGTACTTC
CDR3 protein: CASSQAAGEETQYF

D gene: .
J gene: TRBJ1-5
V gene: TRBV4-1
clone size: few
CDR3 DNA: TGCGCCAGCAGCCCGGGCGCAGGTATTAGCAATCAGCCCCAGCATTTT
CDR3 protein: CASSPGAGISNQPQHF

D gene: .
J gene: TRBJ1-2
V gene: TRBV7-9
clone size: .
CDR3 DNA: TGTGCCAGCAGCTTAGTCGGACGGGGCATGCTGAACTATGGCTACACCTTC
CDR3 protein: CASSLVGRGMLNYGYTF

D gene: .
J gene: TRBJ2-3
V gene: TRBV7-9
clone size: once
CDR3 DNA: TGTGCCAGCAGCTCCGGGAGTCCCGCGCAGTATTTT
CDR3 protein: CASSSGSPAQYF

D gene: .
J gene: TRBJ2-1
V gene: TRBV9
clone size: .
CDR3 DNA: TGTGCCAGCAGCGTAGACCTCGGGGGAGTTTACAATGAGCAGTTCTTC
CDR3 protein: CASSVDLGGVYNEQFF

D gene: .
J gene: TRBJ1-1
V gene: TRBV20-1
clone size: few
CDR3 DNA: TGCAGTGCTAGAGTCAAGGACAAGATGAACACTGAAGCTTTCTTT
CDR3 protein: CSARVKDKMNTEAFF

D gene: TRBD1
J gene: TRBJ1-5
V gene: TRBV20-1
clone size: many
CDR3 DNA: TGCAGTGCTCCCCGTGGAACAGGGGGCAATCAGCCCCAGCATTTT
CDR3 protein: CSAPRGTGGNQPQHF

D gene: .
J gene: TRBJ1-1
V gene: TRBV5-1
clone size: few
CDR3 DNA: TGCGCCAGTAGCTTGGGACCACAAACCGATGAAGCTTTCTTT
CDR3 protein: CASSLGPQTDEAFF